Listed below are T cell receptor beta chains from one sample, sequenced in a study of cytomegalovirus exposure and HLA in healthy donors. Repertoires were generated with immunoSEQ multiplex PCR, while TCRdb's copy carries only in-frame clones and drops some. The sample shows some 120,000 clones, about four fifths of them seen only once. The specimen sequenced was PBMCs. The receptors shown here come from a young man in good health and CMV-seronegative. The CDR3 runs from the conserved cysteine through the conserved F or W. D genes are given only for firm matches. The size field is filled for only some rows; it gives once, few, many or a size class.

d_call j_call clone_size v_call cdr3_nt cdr3_aa
TRBD1 TRBJ1-1 . TRBV27 TGTGCCAGCAGTTTATACAGGGGGGGCACTGAAGCTTTCTTT CASSLYRGGTEAFF
TRBD1 TRBJ2-3 . TRBV6-6 TGTGCCAGCAGAAGATGGGACAGGCCGACAGATACGCAGTATTTT CASRRWDRPTDTQYF
TRBD1 TRBJ2-5 . TRBV29-1 TGCAGCGTTGACAGGGGGCAGCAAGAGACCCAGTACTTC CSVDRGQQETQYF
TRBD1 TRBJ1-2 . TRBV29-1 TGCAGCGTTGAAGATCGAGGAACAGGGGTTGGCTACACCTTC CSVEDRGTGVGYTF
. TRBJ1-1 . TRBV5-6 TGTGCCAGCAGCGTCAGAGGCCCGCTGGGCACTGAAGCTTTCTTT CASSVRGPLGTEAFF
TRBD2 TRBJ2-7 . TRBV7-9 TGTGCCAGCAGCTTACAGACTAGCGGCTCAGCCGAGCAGTACTTC CASSLQTSGSAEQYF
TRBD1 TRBJ1-2 . TRBV27 TGTGCCAGCAGTCGGGTGGACAGGGGACTGGGTGGCTACACCTTC CASSRVDRGLGGYTF
. TRBJ2-1 . TRBV7-9 TGTGCCAGCAGCTCGCAGGGGAGGGATGAGCAGTTCTTC CASSSQGRDEQFF
TRBD2 TRBJ2-5 . TRBV5-1 TGCGCCAGCAGCTTGGCAGGGACTAGCGGTGAAGAGACCCAGTACTTC CASSLAGTSGEETQYF
. TRBJ1-3 . TRBV4-3 TGCGCCAGCAGCCAAGATCCCTCACAGGGAAACACCATATATTTT CASSQDPSQGNTIYF
. TRBJ2-5 . TRBV4-3 TGCGCCAGCAGCCAAGCGTTTTCCGCCGCGGAGACCCAGTACTTC CASSQAFSAAETQYF
TRBD1 TRBJ1-2 . TRBV6-5 TGTGCCAGCGGGACAGGCACAAACTATGGCTACACCTTC CASGTGTNYGYTF
TRBD1 TRBJ1-5 . TRBV28 TGTGCCAGCAGCTTACCAGGGGGCGCTCTGGGGGATCAGCCCCAGCATTTT CASSLPGGALGDQPQHF
. TRBJ1-2 . TRBV20-1 TGCAGTGGCACCCCGGGTGGCTACACCTTC CSGTPGGYTF
. TRBJ1-4 once TRBV27 TGTGCCAGCAGCAGTCCGGGTCGGGGATGGGATGAAAAACTGTTTTTT CASSSPGRGWDEKLFF
TRBD1 TRBJ1-4 . TRBV7-2 TGTGCCAGCAGCCCAATCCCGGGACAGGGGACTGAAAAACTGTTTTTT CASSPIPGQGTEKLFF
. TRBJ2-5 . TRBV10-3 TGTGCCGTCGATTTAATGGGGAGGTTTATACGGGAGACCCAGTACTTC CAVDLMGRFIRETQYF
TRBD2 TRBJ2-7 . TRBV9 TGTGCCAGCAGCTTGCCGGGAGGTTACGAGCAGTACTTC CASSLPGGYEQYF
TRBD1 TRBJ2-7 . TRBV7-9 TGTGCCAGCAGCTCGCCGGGACAGGGGTTCCACGAGCAGTACTTC CASSSPGQGFHEQYF
. TRBJ2-1 . TRBV19 TGTGCCAGTACCGAGTATGTCAGGGGAAAGCAGTTCTTC CASTEYVRGKQFF
. TRBJ1-5 once TRBV30 TGTGCCTGGAGTGTCAGGGCTGGCAATCAGCCCCAGCATTTT CAWSVRAGNQPQHF
TRBD1 TRBJ2-3 . TRBV9 TGTGCCAGCAGCGTAGTTGACAGGGGATTCAAAAATACGCAGTATTTT CASSVVDRGFKNTQYF
TRBD2 TRBJ2-7 few TRBV5-4 TGTGCCAGCAGCTTGGAAGCGGGGAGATCCTACGAGCAGTACTTC CASSLEAGRSYEQYF
. TRBJ2-2 . TRBV10-3 TGTGCCATCGGGCAGGGCCGCACCGGGGAGCTGTTTTTT CAIGQGRTGELFF
. TRBJ2-7 . TRBV9 TGTGCCAGCAGCCCAGGGGGGACTAGAGGGTACGAGCAGTACTTC CASSPGGTRGYEQYF
. TRBJ2-7 . TRBV11-2 TGTGCCAGCAGCTTAGGGGCCAGGGGCTACGAGCAGTACTTC CASSLGARGYEQYF
. TRBJ2-7 . TRBV7-3 TGTGCCAGCAGCTTAACGGCTAGCGCCTACTACGAGCAGTACTTC CASSLTASAYYEQYF
TRBD1 TRBJ1-2 once TRBV18 TGTGCCAGCTCACCTTCTACGACAGGGGAATATGGCTACACCTTC CASSPSTTGEYGYTF
. TRBJ1-2 . TRBV18 TGTGCCAGCTCACCACCGACAGCCCAGGCTTATGGCTACACCTTC CASSPPTAQAYGYTF
. TRBJ1-5 . TRBV27 TGTGCCAGCAGTTTATATGGGGGAGACACGGGGGTTCAGCCCCAGCATTTT CASSLYGGDTGVQPQHF